This entry features one T cell receptor (beta chain) sequence. As yet, its antigen is unknown. Amplification used 60 Vbeta primers and 13 Jbeta primers. Only in-frame clones appear in the TCRdb table, and some are missing; sequencing was by immunoSEQ multiplex PCR. The sample holds 100,000 to 150,000 clones; about 8.5% are singletons and the top ten take under 7%. The sample originates from a study of cytomegalovirus exposure and HLA in healthy donors. At the level of the study: Earlier, 95 million to 140 million unique TCR beta sequences were recovered from approximately 180 million T cells by an analysis.

Points from the study as a whole: The likely explanation for a cluster of highly shared sequence variants was sequencing artifact. Among TCR beta chains, those listed as cytomegalovirus-associated numbered some 170. Presence/absence comparisons presumed near-even sequencing depth among donors.

The CDR3 has 17 amino acids. V shed 3 bases, J shed 4 bases, and the junction held 12 bases outside the gene matches. Germline lookup yields CDR1 SNHLY and CDR2 FYNNEI. J is TRBJ2-1 and V is TRBV2; 7 nucleotides agree with TRBD2. The sample comprised PBMCs. This clonotype was sampled from a man in his forties or fifties in good health and CMV-seronegative. For the CDR3, the DNA is TGTGCCAGCAGTGAGGCACTTGGGCTAGCGGCTTACAATGAGCAGTTCTTC. It yields the protein CASSEALGLAAYNEQFF.